The entry that follows covers one T cell receptor (beta chain) sequence. This entry belongs to a study of blood T cell repertoires in COVID-19. Some clones are missing from TCRdb's copy, which holds only in-frame ones; the method was immunoSEQ multiplex PCR. The table includes a few hundred thousand clones, 90% detected once. Germline values: CDR1 LGHDT, CDR2 YNNKEL (reference sequence). The CDR3 length is 15 residues. V gave up 0 bases and J gave up 7 bases, with 12 bases separating them. V and J are TRBV3-1 (or the pseudogene TRBV3-2) and TRBJ1-4; D gene unclear. The clonotype originates from a woman aged 60 to 75 with COVID-19, enrolled during active disease. The sequenced sample consisted of peripheral blood. CDR3 in DNA: TGTGCCAGCAGCCAAGATCGGAGTCTTGCTGAAAAACTGTTTTTT. Translating it yields CASSQDRSLAEKLFF.